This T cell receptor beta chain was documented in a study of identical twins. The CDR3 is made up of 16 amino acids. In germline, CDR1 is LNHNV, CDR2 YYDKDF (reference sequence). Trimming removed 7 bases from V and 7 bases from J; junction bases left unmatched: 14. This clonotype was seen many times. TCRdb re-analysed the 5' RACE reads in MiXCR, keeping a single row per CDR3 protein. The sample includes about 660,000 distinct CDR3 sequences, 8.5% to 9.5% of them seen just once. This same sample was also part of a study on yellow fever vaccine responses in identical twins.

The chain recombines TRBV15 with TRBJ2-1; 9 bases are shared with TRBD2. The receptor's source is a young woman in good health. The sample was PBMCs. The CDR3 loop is CATTQSIAGEDNEQFF. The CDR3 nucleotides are TGTGCCACCACCCAGAGTATAGCGGGAGAGGATAATGAGCAGTTCTTC.